This T cell receptor (beta chain) was obtained from a study of identical twins. MiXCR, applied by TCRdb to the 5' RACE reads, yields one record per CDR3 protein. The table has approximately 300,000 distinct CDR3 sequences, just under 9.5% seen once. This clonotype has more than one count but fewer than ten. These sequences were also reported in another study, on yellow fever vaccine responses in identical twins.

Sequencing was carried out using CD8+ T cells sorted from blood. This TCR came from a woman under 30 in good health.

CDR3 residues: CASRGDLKRGEKLFF. CDR3 sequence (DNA): TGTGCCAGCAGGGGGGACCTTAAAAGGGGTGAAAAACTGTTTTTT. The chain employs TRBV3-1 and TRBJ1-4; possible D gene TRBD1, 5 bases. The length of the CDR3 is 15 residues. Trimming took off 6 bases at V and 7 bases at J, with 18 bases between the two ends. Germline loops: CDR1 LGHDT, CDR2 YNNKEL (reference sequence).